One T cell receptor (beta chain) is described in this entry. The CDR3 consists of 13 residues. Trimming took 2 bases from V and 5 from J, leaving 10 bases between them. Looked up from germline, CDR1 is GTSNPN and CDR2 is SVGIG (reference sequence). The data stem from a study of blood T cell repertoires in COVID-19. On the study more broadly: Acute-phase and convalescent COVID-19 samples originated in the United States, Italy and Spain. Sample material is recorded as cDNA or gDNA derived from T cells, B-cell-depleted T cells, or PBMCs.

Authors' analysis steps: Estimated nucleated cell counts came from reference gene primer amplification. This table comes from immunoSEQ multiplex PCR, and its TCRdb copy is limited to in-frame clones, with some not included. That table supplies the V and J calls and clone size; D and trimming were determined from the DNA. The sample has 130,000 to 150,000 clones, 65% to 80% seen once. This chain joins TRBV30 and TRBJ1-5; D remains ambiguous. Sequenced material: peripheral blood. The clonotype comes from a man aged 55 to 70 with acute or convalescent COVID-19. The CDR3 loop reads CAWSINSDQPQHF. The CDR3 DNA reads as TGTGCCTGGAGTATTAACAGTGATCAGCCCCAGCATTTT.